Each of the 18 T cell receptor beta chains below was sequenced from the same sample in a study of vaccination and CD4 T cells after COVID-19. Treatment meaning: 10-day PBMC culture with coronavirus spike peptide pools or control peptides (ViraFEST assay). The antigens of these receptors remain unknown. Scientists ran DNA taken from cultured CD4+ T cells through the Oncomine TCR Beta short-read assay for sequencing. Each CDR3 protein is one row after TCRdb ran MiXCR on the PCR reads. The table records around 19,000 distinct CDR3 sequences, about 39% of them present only once. Sequencing used CD4+ T cells from blood, cultured in vitro, obtained before SARS-CoV-2 vaccination. All receptors derive from a human donor who had recovered from COVID-19.

This chain uses TRBV19 with TRBJ2-6, with TRBD1 identical over 8 bases. Germline V CDR1 and CDR2: LNHDA, SQIVND (reference sequence). J was trimmed by 0 bases and V by 5 bases; bases with no gene match: 6. The CDR3 contains 17 residues. DNA for the CDR3: TGTGCCAGTAGTGTGGGGACAGGAAGCTCTGGGGCCAACGTCCTGACTTTC. It translates to CASSVGTGSSGANVLTF.

The chain carries TRBV6-1 and TRBJ1-1; no firm D call. The CDR3 covers 15 residues. V was clipped by 6 bases and J by 1 base, with 15 bases between them. Per the germline V gene, CDR1 is MNHNS and CDR2 is SASEGT. The CDR3 region is CASSPGAGRNTEAFF. CDR3 coding DNA: TGTGCCAGCAGCCCCGGAGCTGGCAGGAACACTGAAGCTTTCTTT.

The table lists this clonotype with a few counts. The chain uses TRBV2 and TRBJ1-2, with unresolved D. The CDR3 is 12 residues long. The germline V gene has CDR1 SNHLY and CDR2 FYNNEI. Between the trimmed V and J ends, which lost 4 bases and 7 bases, there was a span of 10 bases. CDR3 amino acids: CASSASPFGYTF. CDR3 nucleotide sequence: TGTGCCAGCAGTGCTTCCCCCTTTGGCTACACCTTC.

V is TRBV7-9 and J is TRBJ2-2, with TRBD1 matching 9 bases. The CDR3 runs to 15 residues. The V gene's germline CDR1 is SEHNR and CDR2 FQNEAQ (reference sequence). V lost 5 bases, J lost 5 bases, and 6 bases stayed unmatched. This CDR3 reads CASSGGTGKTGELFF. As DNA, the CDR3 is TGTGCCAGCAGCGGGGGGACAGGGAAGACCGGGGAGCTGTTTTTT.

A few counts support this clonotype. The chain couples TRBV20-1 to TRBJ2-7; 7 positions match TRBD2. The CDR3 runs 13 residues. Losses at the gene ends were 6 bases for V and 3 bases for J; bases not matched to a gene: 8. Germline V gives CDR1 DFQATT, CDR2 SNEGSKA (reference sequence). The CDR3, as DNA: TGCAGTGCCCCGGTCCAGCGGGGCTACGAGCAGTACTTC. Amino acid sequence: CSAPVQRGYEQYF.

V gene TRBV10-3 combines with J gene TRBJ1-1; D may be TRBD1 (5 bases). Germline lookup yields CDR1 ENHRY and CDR2 SYGVKD. With 0 bases removed from V and 2 bases from J, the gap between germline ends came to 10 bases. The length of the CDR3 is 15 residues. The CDR3 region is CAISESGTRNTEAFF. In DNA, the CDR3 is TGTGCCATCAGTGAGTCGGGGACTCGAAACACTGAAGCTTTCTTT.

This chain links TRBV20-1 with TRBJ2-1; 8 bases match TRBD1. CDR3 length: 15 amino acids. The germline gives CDR1 DFQATT, CDR2 SNEGSKA (reference sequence). Germline trimming cut 4 bases from V and 7 bases from J; bases unmatched to any gene: 12. This CDR3 is CSAIYQPGGGNEQFF. CDR3 coding DNA: TGCAGTGCTATTTATCAGCCAGGGGGCGGGAATGAGCAGTTCTTC.

The gene calls are TRBV4-2 and TRBJ1-2, with D unclear. The CDR3 sequence is 15 residues long. CDR1 is LGHNA and CDR2 is YNFKEQ in the germline V gene. The V and J ends lost 0 bases and 5 bases respectively, with 13 bases between them. CDR3 nucleotides: TGTGCCAGCAGCCAAGATGCCACATCGGTATATGGCTACACCTTC. Protein: CASSQDATSVYGYTF.

V is TRBV5-4 and J is TRBJ2-5, with 8 nucleotides matching TRBD1. V shed 3 bases, J shed 2 bases, and the junction held 12 bases outside the gene matches. CDR1 is SGHNT, CDR2 YYREEE, per germline (reference sequence). This CDR3 is built from 17 residues. In DNA, the CDR3 is TGTGCCAGCAGCTCCACCATCTGGACAGGGAAACAAGAGACCCAGTACTTC. It codes for CASSSTIWTGKQETQYF.

This chain links TRBV2 with TRBJ1-5, with a tentative D call TRBD1 (6 bases). Germline CDR1 SNHLY, CDR2 FYNNEI. Trimming left V 5 bases short and J 4 bases short, with 9 bases between. CDR3 length equals 13 residues. CDR3: CASSTDRNQPQHF. The DNA for the CDR3 is TGTGCCAGCAGTACGGACAGAAATCAGCCCCAGCATTTT.

CDR3 bases: TGTGCCAGCAGGTATCGACAGGGGATCGAGCAGTACTTC. Its translation is CASRYRQGIEQYF. J is TRBJ2-7 and V is TRBV5-6, with 8 bases fitting TRBD1. Germline V gene sequence: CDR1 SGHDT, CDR2 YYEEEE. This CDR3 spans 13 amino acids. Trimming cost V 5 bases and J 6 bases; bases outside gene matches: 7.

The CDR3 bases are TGTGCCAGCTCATCGAACAGGGGCCAAGAGACCCAGTACTTC. It translates to CASSSNRGQETQYF. The gene calls are TRBV18 and TRBJ2-5; 7 nucleotides align to TRBD1. V shed 5 bases and J 1 base; nucleotides not matched to a gene: 4. CDR1 is KGHSH and CDR2 is LQKENI in the germline V gene. The CDR3 runs 14 residues.

The V and J genes are TRBV20-1 and TRBJ2-5; D might be TRBD1 or TRBD2, each matching 5 bases. The CDR3 is made up of 13 amino acids. The germline gives CDR1 DFQATT, CDR2 SNEGSKA (reference sequence). Trimming stripped 2 bases from V and 7 bases from J, with 14 bases between. In nucleotides, the CDR3 is TGCAGTGCTAGAACGACGGGGCAATGGACCCAGTACTTC. Translating gives CSARTTGQWTQYF.

The rearrangement uses TRBV6-2 or TRBV6-3 and TRBJ2-3; D uncertain. V lost 2 bases, J lost 0 bases, and 15 bases lay in between. The CDR3 sequence is 17 residues long. In germline, CDR1 is MNHEY, CDR2 SVGEGT. This CDR3 is CASSYPGWRRSTDTQYF. The CDR3 DNA reads as TGTGCCAGCAGTTACCCCGGGTGGCGACGAAGCACAGATACGCAGTATTTT.

DNA for the CDR3: TGCGCCAGCAGCCTCACCCGCCGGAACACTGAAGCTTTCTTT. As protein: CASSLTRRNTEAFF. V and J are TRBV5-1 and TRBJ1-1, with D uncertain. The germline gives CDR1 SGHRS, CDR2 YFSETQ. V lost 4 bases to trimming and J lost 1 base, with 11 bases between them. CDR3 length: 14 residues.

Only a few counts were recorded for this clonotype. The chain links TRBV20-1 to TRBJ1-1; possibly TRBD1 for D (6 bases). Between the trimmed V and J ends, which lost 3 bases and 4 bases, there was a span of 15 bases. Germline-derived CDR1 and CDR2 are DFQATT and SNEGSKA (reference sequence). This CDR3 contains 14 residues. CDR3 loop: CSARPGEGGTEAFF. CDR3 in DNA: TGCAGTGCTAGGCCGGGAGAGGGGGGCACTGAAGCTTTCTTT.

This clonotype turned up a few times. This chain joins TRBV7-2 and TRBJ1-1; the D gene is possibly TRBD1 (5 bases). Trimming shortened V by 4 bases and J by 0 bases, and 15 bases separated the two germline ends. The CDR3 sequence is 16 residues long. Germline V gene sequence: CDR1 SGHTA, CDR2 FQGNSA. The DNA for the CDR3 is TGTGCCAGCAGCTACGCGGGGGGGGTTTTGAACACTGAAGCTTTCTTT. Amino acids: CASSYAGGVLNTEAFF.

The chain carries TRBV25-1 and TRBJ1-6; D perhaps matches TRBD1 (6 bases). There are 15 residues in the CDR3. CDR1 and CDR2 from the germline V gene are MGHDK and SYGVNS. V gave up 0 bases and J gave up 11 bases, with 14 bases separating them. CDR3 nucleotide sequence: TGTGCCAGCAGTGAATATTCGGGGGCGGAAACACCCCTCCACTTT. It is translated as CASSEYSGAETPLHF.